This record covers a single T cell receptor (beta chain). Germline-derived CDR1 and CDR2 are SGHVS and FQNEAQ. CDR3 length: 15 residues. V lost 1 base and J lost 5; bases outside the gene matches: 6. This sample was included in a study of shared clonotypes between healthy human individuals. As for the study in general: Donors consisted of a couple of women and a few men between 18 and 49.

Naive CD8 cells comprised CD45RO-negative, CCR7-positively selected cells, excluding terminally differentiated effector memory CD45RA+ cells. Everyone who donated was a Caucasian adult who lived in Nashville, Tennessee. The authors split each subset's genomic DNA evenly across several immunoSEQ plates. Measured with immunoSEQ multiplex PCR; TCRdb has only the in-frame clones, and not every one. Of some 580,000 clones in the sample, 95% to 98% are singletons; the top ten hold 0.3%. This clonotype was sampled from a man younger than 40 in good health. V and J are TRBV7-8 and TRBJ2-5; 8 nucleotides align to TRBD2. Source material: naive CD8+ T cells sorted from blood. The CDR3 DNA is TGTGCCAGCAGCTTAGTGCGGGGGGCGGAGGAGACCCAGTACTTC. Its protein product is CASSLVRGAEETQYF.